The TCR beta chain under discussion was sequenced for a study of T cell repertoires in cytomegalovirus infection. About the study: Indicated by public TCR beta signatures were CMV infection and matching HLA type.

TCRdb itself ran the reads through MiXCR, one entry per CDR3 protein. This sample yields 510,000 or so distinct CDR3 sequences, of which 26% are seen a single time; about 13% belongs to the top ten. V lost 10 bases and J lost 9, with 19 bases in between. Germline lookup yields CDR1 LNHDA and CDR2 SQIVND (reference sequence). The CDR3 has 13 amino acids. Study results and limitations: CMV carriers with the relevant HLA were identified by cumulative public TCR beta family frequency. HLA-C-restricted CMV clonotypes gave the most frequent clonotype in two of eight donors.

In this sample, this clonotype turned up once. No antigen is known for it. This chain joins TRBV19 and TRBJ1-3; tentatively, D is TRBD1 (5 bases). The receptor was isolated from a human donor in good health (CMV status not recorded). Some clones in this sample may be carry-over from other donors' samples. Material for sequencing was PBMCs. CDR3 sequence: CATRPGSGVTIYF. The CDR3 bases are TGTGCCACCCGTCCAGGGTCGGGTGTCACCATATATTTT.